Each of the 4 T cell receptor beta chains below was sequenced from the same sample in a study of type 1 regulatory T cells. Their antigens are not known. In TCRdb, the reads were re-called with MiXCR into one record per CDR3 protein. Of roughly 60,000 distinct CDR3 sequences listed, 62% are singletons. The sequenced sample was cultured non-Tr1 T cells, either the whole culture or a sorted T cell fraction (not recorded which). These receptors were obtained from a human donor in good health.

This chain links TRBV5-6 with TRBJ2-7; D is possibly TRBD1 (7 bases). Germline lookup yields CDR1 SGHDT and CDR2 YYEEEE. Trimming took 6 bases from V and 3 from J, leaving 16 bases between them. This CDR3 contains 14 residues. In DNA form, the CDR3 reads TGTGCCAGCACCCAGGGGGGCAGTGTCTACGAGCAGTACTTC. Translating gives CASTQGGSVYEQYF.

The gene calls are TRBV5-5 and TRBJ2-3; D not resolved. The CDR3 consists of 14 residues. The germline V gene has CDR1 SGHKS and CDR2 YYEKEE (reference sequence). V was shortened by 0 bases and J by 3 bases, with 8 bases between the two germline ends. The CDR3 DNA reads as TGTGCCAGCAGCTTGGGTGGTCGAACAGATACGCAGTATTTT. This translates into CASSLGGRTDTQYF.

This sequence joins TRBV6-1 and TRBJ1-2; no firm D call. Germline V CDR1 and CDR2: MNHNS, SASEGT. V was pared by 0 bases and J by 4 bases, with 6 bases between. This CDR3 contains 13 residues. The CDR3 region has the DNA TGTGCCAGCAGTGAAGCGACCAGCTATGGCTACACCTTC. Translation: CASSEATSYGYTF.

This clonotype was observed many times. The chain employs TRBV12-3 or TRBV12-4 and TRBJ2-3, with a possible D match to TRBD2 (5 bases). CDR3 size: 14 residues. The V end lost 6 bases, the J end lost 0 bases, and 10 bases lay between the germline ends. In DNA, the CDR3 is TGTGCCAGCAGCAAGAGCGGAAGCACAGATACGCAGTATTTT. Its translation: CASSKSGSTDTQYF.